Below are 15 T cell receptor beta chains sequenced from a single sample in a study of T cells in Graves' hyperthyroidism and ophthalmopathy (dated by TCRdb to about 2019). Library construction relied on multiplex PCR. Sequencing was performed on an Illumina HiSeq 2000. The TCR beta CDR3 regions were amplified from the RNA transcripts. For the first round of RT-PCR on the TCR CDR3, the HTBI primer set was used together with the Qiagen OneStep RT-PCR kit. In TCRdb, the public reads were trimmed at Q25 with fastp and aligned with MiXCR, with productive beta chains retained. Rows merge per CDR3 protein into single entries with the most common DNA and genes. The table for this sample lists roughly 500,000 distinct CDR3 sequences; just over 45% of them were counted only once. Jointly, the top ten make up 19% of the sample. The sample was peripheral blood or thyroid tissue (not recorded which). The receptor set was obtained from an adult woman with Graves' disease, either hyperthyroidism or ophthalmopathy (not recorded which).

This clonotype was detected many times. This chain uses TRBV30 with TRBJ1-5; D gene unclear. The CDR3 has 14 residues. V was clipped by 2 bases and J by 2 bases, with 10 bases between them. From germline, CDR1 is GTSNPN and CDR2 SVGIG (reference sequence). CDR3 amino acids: CAWSMTGGNQPQHF. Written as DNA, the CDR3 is TGTGCCTGGAGTATGACCGGTGGCAATCAGCCCCAGCATTTT.

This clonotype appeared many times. The CDR3 sequence is CASSEAEPGNTEAFF. Written as DNA, the CDR3 is TGTGCCAGCAGTGAAGCCGAGCCTGGGAACACTGAAGCTTTCTTT. J is TRBJ1-1 and V is TRBV6-1; D uncertain. The germline V gene encodes CDR1 MNHNS and CDR2 SASEGT. V was cut by 0 bases and J by 1 base, with 9 bases left in between. The CDR3 length is 15 residues.

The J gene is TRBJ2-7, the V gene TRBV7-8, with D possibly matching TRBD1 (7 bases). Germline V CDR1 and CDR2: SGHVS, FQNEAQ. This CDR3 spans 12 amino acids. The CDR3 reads CASSLAPRGTAV. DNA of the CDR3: TGTGCCAGCAGCTTAGCCCCTCGCGGGACAGCAGTC.

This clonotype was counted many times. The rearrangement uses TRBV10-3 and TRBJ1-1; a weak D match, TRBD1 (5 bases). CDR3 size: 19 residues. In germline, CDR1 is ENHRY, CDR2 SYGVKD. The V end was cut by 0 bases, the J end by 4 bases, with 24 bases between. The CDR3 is CAISESGPASRSVITEAFF. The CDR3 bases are TGTGCCATCAGTGAGTCGGGGCCGGCCTCCAGGAGCGTGATCACTGAAGCTTTCTTT.

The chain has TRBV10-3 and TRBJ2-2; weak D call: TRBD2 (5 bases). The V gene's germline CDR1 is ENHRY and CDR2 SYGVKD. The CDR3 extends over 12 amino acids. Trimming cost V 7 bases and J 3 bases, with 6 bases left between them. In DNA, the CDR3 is TGTGCCATCATGCGGGACACCGGGGAGCTGTTTTTT. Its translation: CAIMRDTGELFF.

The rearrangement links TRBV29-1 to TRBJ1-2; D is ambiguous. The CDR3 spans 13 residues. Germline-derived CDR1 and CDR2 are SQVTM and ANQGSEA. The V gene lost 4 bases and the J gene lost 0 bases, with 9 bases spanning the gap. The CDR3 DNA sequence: TGCAGCGTTGGGACGGGAACTAACTATGGCTACACCTTC. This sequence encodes CSVGTGTNYGYTF. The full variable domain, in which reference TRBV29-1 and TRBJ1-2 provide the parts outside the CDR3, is SAVISQKPSRDICQRGTSLTIQCQVDSQVTMMFWYRQQPGQSLTLIATANQGSEATYESGFVIDKFPISRPNLTFSTLTVSNMSPEDSSIYLCSVGTGTNYGYTFGSGTRLTVV.

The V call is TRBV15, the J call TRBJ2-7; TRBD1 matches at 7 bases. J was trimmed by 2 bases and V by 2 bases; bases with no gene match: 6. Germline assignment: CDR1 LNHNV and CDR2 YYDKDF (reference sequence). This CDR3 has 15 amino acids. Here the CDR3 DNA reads TGTGCCACCAGCAGAACGAACAGGGGTACCTACGAGCAGTACTTC. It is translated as CATSRTNRGTYEQYF.

DNA of the CDR3: TGTGCCACCAGTGATCAGGGGGCGACGAACACCGGGGAGCTGTTTTTT. It codes for CATSDQGATNTGELFF. The V call is TRBV24-1, the J call TRBJ2-2, with TRBD1 matching over 8 bases. The junction had 2 bases not matched to a gene; V was cut back by 3 bases and J by 0 bases. The germline CDR1 and CDR2 sequences are KGHDR and SFDVKD. The CDR3 length is 16 residues.

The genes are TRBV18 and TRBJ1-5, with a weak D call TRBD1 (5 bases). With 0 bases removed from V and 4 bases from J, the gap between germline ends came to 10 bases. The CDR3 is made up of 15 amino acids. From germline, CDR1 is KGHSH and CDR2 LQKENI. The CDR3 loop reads CASSPPGGGNQPQHF. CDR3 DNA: TGTGCCAGCTCACCACCGGGGGGAGGGAATCAGCCCCAGCATTTT. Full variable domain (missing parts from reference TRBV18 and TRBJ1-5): NAGVMQNPRHLVRRRGQEARLRCSPMKGHSHVYWYRQLPEEGLKFMVYLQKENIIDESGMPKERFSAEFPKEGPSILRIQQVVRGDSAAYFCASSPPGGGNQPQHFGDGTRLSIL.

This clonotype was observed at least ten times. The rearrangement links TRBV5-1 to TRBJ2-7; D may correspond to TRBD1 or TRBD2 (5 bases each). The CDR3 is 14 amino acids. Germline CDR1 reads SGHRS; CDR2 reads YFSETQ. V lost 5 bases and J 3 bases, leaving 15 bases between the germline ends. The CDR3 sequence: CASRGISRGYEQYF. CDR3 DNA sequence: TGCGCCAGCAGGGGGATCTCGAGGGGCTACGAGCAGTACTTC.

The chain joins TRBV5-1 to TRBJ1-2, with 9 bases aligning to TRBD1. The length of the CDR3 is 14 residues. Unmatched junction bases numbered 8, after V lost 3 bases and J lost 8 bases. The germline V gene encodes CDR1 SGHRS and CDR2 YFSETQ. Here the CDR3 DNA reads TGCGCCAGCAGCTCCGGACAGGGGTCAAGCGGCTACACCTTC. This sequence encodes CASSSGQGSSGYTF. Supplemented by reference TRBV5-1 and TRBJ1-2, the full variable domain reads KAGVTQTPRYLIKTRGQQVTLSCSPISGHRSVSWYQQTPGQGLQFLFEYFSETQRNKGNFPGRFSGRQFSNSRSEMNVSTLELGDSALYLCASSSGQGSSGYTFGSGTRLTVV.

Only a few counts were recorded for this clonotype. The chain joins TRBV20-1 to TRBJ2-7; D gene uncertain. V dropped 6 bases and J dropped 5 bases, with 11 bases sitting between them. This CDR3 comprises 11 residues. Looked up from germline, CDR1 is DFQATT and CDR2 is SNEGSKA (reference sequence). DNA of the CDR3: TGCAGTGCCCAAGAGGTCCACGAGCAGTACTTC. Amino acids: CSAQEVHEQYF.

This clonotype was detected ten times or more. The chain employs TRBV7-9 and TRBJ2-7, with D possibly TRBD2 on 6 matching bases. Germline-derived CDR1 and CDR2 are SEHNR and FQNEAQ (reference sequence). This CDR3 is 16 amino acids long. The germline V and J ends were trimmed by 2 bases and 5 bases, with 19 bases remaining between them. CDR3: CASSLNSLGDLDEQYF. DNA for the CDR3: TGTGCCAGCAGCTTAAACTCTCTGGGGGACTTAGACGAGCAGTACTTC.

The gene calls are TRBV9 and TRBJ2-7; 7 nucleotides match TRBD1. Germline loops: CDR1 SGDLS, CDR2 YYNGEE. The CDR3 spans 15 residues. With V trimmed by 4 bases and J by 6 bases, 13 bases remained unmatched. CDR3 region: CASSQGGRWYTEQYF. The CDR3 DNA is TGTGCCAGCAGCCAAGGGGGCAGATGGTATACCGAGCAGTACTTC.

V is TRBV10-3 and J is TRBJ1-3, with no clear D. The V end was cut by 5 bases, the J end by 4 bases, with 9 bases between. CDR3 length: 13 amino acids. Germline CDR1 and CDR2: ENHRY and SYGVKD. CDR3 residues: CAISLGEGNTIYF. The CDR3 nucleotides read TGTGCCATCAGTCTTGGGGAAGGAAACACCATATATTTT.